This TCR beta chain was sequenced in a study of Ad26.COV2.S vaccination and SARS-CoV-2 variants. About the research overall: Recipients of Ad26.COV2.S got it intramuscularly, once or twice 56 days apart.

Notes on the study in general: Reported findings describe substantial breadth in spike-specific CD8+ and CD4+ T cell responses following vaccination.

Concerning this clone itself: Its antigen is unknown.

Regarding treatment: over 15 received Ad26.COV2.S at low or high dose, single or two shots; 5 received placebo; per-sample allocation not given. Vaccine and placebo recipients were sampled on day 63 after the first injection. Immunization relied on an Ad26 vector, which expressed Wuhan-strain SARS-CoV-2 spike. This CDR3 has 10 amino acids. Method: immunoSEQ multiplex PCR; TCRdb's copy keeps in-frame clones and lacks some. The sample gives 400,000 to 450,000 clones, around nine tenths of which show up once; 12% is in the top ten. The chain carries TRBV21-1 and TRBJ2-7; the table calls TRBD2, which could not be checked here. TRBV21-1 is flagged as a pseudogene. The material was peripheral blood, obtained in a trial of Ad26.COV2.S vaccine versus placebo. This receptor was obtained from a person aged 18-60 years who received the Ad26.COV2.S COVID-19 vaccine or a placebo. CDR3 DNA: TGTGCCAGGTCCCCTCGGGAGCAGTACTTC. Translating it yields CARSPREQYF.